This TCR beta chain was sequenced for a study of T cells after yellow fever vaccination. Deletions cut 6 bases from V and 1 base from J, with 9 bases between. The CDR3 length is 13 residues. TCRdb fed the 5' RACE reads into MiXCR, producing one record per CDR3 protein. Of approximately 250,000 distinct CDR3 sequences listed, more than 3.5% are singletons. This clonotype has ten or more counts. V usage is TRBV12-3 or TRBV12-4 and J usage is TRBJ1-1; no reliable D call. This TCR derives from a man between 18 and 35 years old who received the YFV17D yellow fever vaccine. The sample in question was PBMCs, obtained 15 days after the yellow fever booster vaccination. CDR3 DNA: TGTGCCAGCAGGACCTCAGGGAACACTGAAGCTTTCTTT. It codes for CASRTSGNTEAFF.